The 31 T cell receptor beta chains given below trace back to one sample, sequenced in a study of identical twins. TCRdb analysed the 5' RACE reads with MiXCR anew, one entry per CDR3 protein. The sample carries 450,000 to 600,000 distinct CDR3 sequences, 20% to 25% recorded once. The same data also contributed to another study, on yellow fever vaccine responses in identical twins.

Sequenced input: CD4+ T cells sorted from blood. Receptors were obtained from a woman under 30 in good health.

V is TRBV11-2 and J is TRBJ2-6; possible D gene TRBD2, 5 bases. The CDR3 loop spans 14 amino acids. Trimming took 8 bases from V and 4 from J, leaving 12 bases between them. Germline CDR1 reads SGHAT; CDR2 reads FQNNGV. The CDR3 reads CASSTGNGANVLTF. The DNA of the CDR3 is TGTGCCAGCTCCACCGGGAACGGGGCCAACGTCCTGACTTTC.

The chain combines TRBV12-3 or TRBV12-4 with TRBJ2-5; either TRBD1 or TRBD2 may fit D (6 bases each). Deletions cut 1 base from V and 4 bases from J, with 13 bases between. The CDR3 is 15 amino acids. CDR3 in DNA: TGTGCCAGCAGTTTAGGCCGGGGGCGCCGAGAGACCCAGTACTTC. This encodes CASSLGRGRRETQYF.

This clonotype was seen more than once but under ten times. The chain couples TRBV4-1 to TRBJ2-5, with 11 bases aligning to TRBD1. The CDR3 has 16 residues. J was trimmed by 5 bases and V by 4 bases; bases with no gene match: 9. The V gene's germline CDR1 is MGHRA and CDR2 YSYEKL. The CDR3 DNA reads as TGCGCCAGCAGCCCCAAAGGGACAGGGGGATTGGAGACCCAGTACTTC. It specifies CASSPKGTGGLETQYF.

The chain couples TRBV7-9 to TRBJ2-3, with 7 bases fitting TRBD2. The CDR3 covers 16 residues. The germline V gene encodes CDR1 SEHNR and CDR2 FQNEAQ (reference sequence). Trimming took 7 bases from V and 0 from J; bases not matched to a gene: 10. The CDR3 region is CASTDSPSGSTDTQYF. The DNA for the CDR3 is TGTGCCAGCACCGATAGCCCTAGCGGTAGCACAGATACGCAGTATTTT.

The chain joins TRBV12-3 or TRBV12-4 to TRBJ1-2; a weak D match, TRBD1 (5 bases). The CDR3 loop spans 13 amino acids. V was cut by 5 bases and J by 4 bases, with 11 bases left in between. The CDR3 coding sequence is TGTGCCAGCAGTCAGACAGAGCTCTATGGCTACACCTTC. Amino acids: CASSQTELYGYTF.

This chain connects TRBV6-5 to TRBJ1-6; the D gene is possibly TRBD1 (5 bases). Between the trimmed V and J ends, which lost 3 bases and 7 bases, there was a span of 10 bases. Per the germline V gene, CDR1 is MNHEY and CDR2 is SVGAGI. This CDR3 comprises 14 residues. The DNA for the CDR3 is TGTGCCAGCAGTTATATGCAGGGAAATTCACCCCTCCACTTT. Translation: CASSYMQGNSPLHF.

This clonotype was seen a few times. The V gene is TRBV5-1, the J gene TRBJ1-1, with a tentative D call TRBD1 (6 bases). The CDR3 length is 11 residues. Trimming removed 1 base at V and 9 bases at J, with 7 bases between. The V gene's germline CDR1 is SGHRS and CDR2 YFSETQ. CDR3 in amino acids: CASSLQGQAFF. Here the CDR3 DNA reads TGCGCCAGCAGCTTGCAGGGGCAAGCTTTCTTT.

The J gene is TRBJ2-1, the V gene TRBV15, with D perhaps matching TRBD1 (7 bases). The CDR3 has 15 amino acids. Germline V CDR1 and CDR2: LNHNV, YYDKDF (reference sequence). V shed 5 bases and J shed 6 bases, with 17 bases lying between them. The chain's CDR3 is CATSGEDREVNEQFF. In DNA form, the CDR3 reads TGTGCCACCAGCGGGGAAGACAGGGAGGTCAATGAGCAGTTCTTC. The full variable domain, completed using reference TRBV15 and TRBJ2-1, is DAMVIQNPRYQVTQFGKPVTLSCSQTLNHNVMYWYQQKSSQAPKLLFHYYDKDFNNEADTPDNFQSRRPNTSFCFLDIRSPGLGDTAMYLCATSGEDREVNEQFFGPGTRLTVL.

This clonotype was observed a few times. This chain connects TRBV3-1 to TRBJ1-6; 10 bases are shared with TRBD1. With V trimmed by 8 bases and J by 9 bases, 4 bases remained unmatched. This CDR3 is built from 13 residues. The germline V gene has CDR1 LGHDT and CDR2 YNNKEL (reference sequence). The chain's CDR3 is CASRGQGISPLHF. The CDR3 DNA follows: TGTGCCAGCCGGGGACAGGGGATTTCACCCCTCCACTTT.

Only a few counts were recorded for this clonotype. The DNA of the CDR3 is TGCAGCGCTAAGGTTTTTGGGGGCAAAAACATTCAGTACTTC. Translation gives CSAKVFGGKNIQYF. The chain combines TRBV29-1 with TRBJ2-4; the D call may be TRBD1 or TRBD2 (5 bases each). The CDR3 is made up of 14 amino acids. Looked up from germline, CDR1 is SQVTM and CDR2 is ANQGSEA. The V gene lost 7 bases and the J gene lost 3 bases, with 16 bases spanning the gap.

The chain employs TRBV7-2 and TRBJ2-2; D is unresolved. This CDR3 spans 15 amino acids. CDR1 and CDR2 (germline): SGHTA, FQGNSA. V was clipped by 2 bases and J by 5 bases, with 12 bases between them. The CDR3 spells CASSLSRVWTGELFF. As DNA, the CDR3 is TGTGCCAGCAGCTTATCCCGGGTGTGGACCGGGGAGCTGTTTTTT. Using reference TRBV7-2 and TRBJ2-2 for the parts outside the CDR3, the full variable domain is GAGVSQSPSNKVTEKGKDVELRCDPISGHTALYWYRQSLGQGLEFLIYFQGNSAPDKSGLPSDRFSAERTGGSVSTLTIQRTQQEDSAVYLCASSLSRVWTGELFFGEGSRLTVL.

This clonotype was observed a few times. The rearrangement uses TRBV20-1 and TRBJ2-1; 11 nucleotides line up with TRBD2. From germline, CDR1 is DFQATT and CDR2 SNEGSKA (reference sequence). V lost 6 bases and J lost 7; bases outside the gene matches: 5. The CDR3 has 13 residues. The CDR3 spells CSALAGAENEQFF. CDR3 nucleotides: TGCAGTGCACTAGCGGGGGCGGAGAATGAGCAGTTCTTC.

This clonotype was picked up many times. The chain couples TRBV14 to TRBJ2-7, with a possible D match to TRBD1 (6 bases). V lost 4 bases to trimming and J lost 3 bases, with 13 bases between them. CDR1 SGHDN and CDR2 FVKESK come from the germline V gene. CDR3 length: 14 amino acids. CDR3 nucleotides: TGTGCCAGCAGCCCGCAGGGGATCGTCTACGAGCAGTACTTC. Encoded protein: CASSPQGIVYEQYF. Using reference TRBV14 and TRBJ2-7 for the parts outside the CDR3, the full variable domain is EAGVTQFPSHSVIEKGQTVTLRCDPISGHDNLYWYRRVMGKEIKFLLHFVKESKQDESGMPNNRFLAERTGGTYSTLKVQPAELEDSGVYFCASSPQGIVYEQYFGPGTRLTVT.

DNA for the CDR3: TGTGCCAGCAGCCTCTTTATTGGTCCCGGAAACACCATATATTTT. Encoded protein: CASSLFIGPGNTIYF. J is TRBJ1-3 and V is TRBV11-2; D unclear. CDR3 length equals 15 residues. With 5 bases removed from V and 4 bases from J, the gap between germline ends came to 15 bases. The germline V gene has CDR1 SGHAT and CDR2 FQNNGV.

The chain is built from TRBV12-3 or TRBV12-4 and TRBJ2-3, with unresolved D. V was pared by 3 bases and J by 2 bases, with 9 bases between. The CDR3 is 14 residues long. The CDR3 here is CASSLVQFTDTQYF. The CDR3 DNA sequence: TGTGCCAGCAGTTTGGTGCAGTTCACAGATACGCAGTATTTT.

This clonotype appeared a few times. The chain recombines TRBV7-8 with TRBJ1-1; D ambiguous. CDR3 length equals 15 residues. Trimming left V 1 base short and J 4 bases short, with 13 bases between. Germline V gene lookup returns CDR1 SGHVS and CDR2 FQNEAQ. CDR3 residues: CASSLEARIFTEAFF. CDR3 nucleotide sequence: TGTGCCAGCAGCTTAGAAGCCAGGATTTTCACTGAAGCTTTCTTT.

The rearrangement joins TRBV10-3 to TRBJ2-1; 9 bases fit TRBD1. Looked up from germline, CDR1 is ENHRY and CDR2 is SYGVKD. V dropped 3 bases and J dropped 10; count of bases not matched to a gene: 7. This CDR3 comprises 14 residues. The CDR3 reads CAISELQGAQEQFF. The DNA for the CDR3 is TGTGCCATCAGTGAATTACAGGGGGCGCAGGAGCAGTTCTTC.

Concerning this clonotype: One end of the junction fails to match germline, which may point to a read error. The J gene is TRBJ1-5, the V gene TRBV24-1; TRBD1 is a possible D gene (5 bases). This CDR3 is built from 15 residues. The germline V gene encodes CDR1 KGHDR and CDR2 SFDVKD. This CDR3 reads CATSDTRGNNQPQHF. CDR3 coding DNA: TGTGCTACCAGTGATACTCGGGGGAACAATCAGCCCCAGCATTTT.

This clonotype was picked up a small number of times. V gene TRBV27 combines with J gene TRBJ2-3; 14 nucleotides match TRBD2. CDR3 length: 13 residues. Germline V gene sequence: CDR1 MNHEY, CDR2 SMNVEV (reference sequence). The ends lost 8 bases at V and 7 bases at J; junction bases unmatched: 2. DNA for the CDR3: TGTGCCAGCGGACTAGCGGGAGGAAATACGCAGTATTTT. It translates to CASGLAGGNTQYF.

This clonotype appeared once. This chain links TRBV7-9 with TRBJ2-3; possibly TRBD1 for D (5 bases). Germline loops: CDR1 SEHNR, CDR2 FQNEAQ (reference sequence). This CDR3 region has 16 residues. Trimming removed 5 bases at V and 2 bases at J, with 17 bases between. CDR3 region: CASSQQAVISTDTQYF. The DNA for the CDR3 is TGTGCCAGCAGCCAACAGGCCGTAATCTCCACAGATACGCAGTATTTT.

This clonotype turned up a few times. The J gene is TRBJ2-3, the V gene TRBV7-2; D remains ambiguous. The V gene's germline CDR1 is SGHTA and CDR2 FQGNSA. The ends were cut back, 4 bases at V and 2 bases at J, with 7 bases in the middle. The CDR3 loop spans 13 amino acids. The CDR3 is CASSWGSTDTQYF. CDR3 nucleotides: TGTGCCAGCAGCTGGGGTTCCACAGATACGCAGTATTTT.

The rearrangement joins TRBV25-1 to TRBJ2-1; TRBD2 matches 8 bases. CDR1 is MGHDK, CDR2 SYGVNS, per germline. Trimming removed 1 base from V and 2 bases from J; junction bases left unmatched: 1. There are 15 residues in the CDR3. The CDR3 loop is CASSESAGAYNEQFF. The CDR3, as DNA: TGTGCCAGCAGTGAATCAGCGGGGGCCTACAATGAGCAGTTCTTC.

This clonotype occurred many times. This chain joins TRBV5-1 and TRBJ1-3; D is possibly TRBD1 (5 bases). The CDR3 totals 15 residues. V lost 3 bases to trimming and J lost 0 bases, with 10 bases between them. From germline, CDR1 is SGHRS and CDR2 YFSETQ. CDR3 in amino acids: CASSSEGTSGNTIYF. The CDR3 bases are TGCGCCAGCAGCTCGGAAGGGACCTCTGGAAACACCATATATTTT.

The chain carries TRBV29-1 and TRBJ2-1; D uncertain. The germline gives CDR1 SQVTM, CDR2 ANQGSEA. The CDR3 runs 13 residues. Trimming took 7 bases from V and 4 from J, leaving 14 bases between them. The CDR3, as DNA: TGCAGCGCCTTGACCTGGCAGTACAATGAGCAGTTCTTC. Translated, it gives CSALTWQYNEQFF.

The genes are TRBV2 and TRBJ2-5; a weak D match, TRBD2 (6 bases). V was clipped by 7 bases and J by 4 bases, with 19 bases between them. Germline loops: CDR1 SNHLY, CDR2 FYNNEI. The CDR3 loop spans 15 amino acids. The CDR3 DNA sequence: TGTGCCAGCAATGACGAGCGGGCCGTGGGAGAGACCCAGTACTTC. It yields the protein CASNDERAVGETQYF.

This clonotype has just a few counts. V and J are TRBV2 and TRBJ1-2; TRBD1 agrees at 9 bases. Germline trimming cut 5 bases from V and 4 bases from J; bases unmatched to any gene: 8. This CDR3 spans 15 amino acids. Germline CDR1 is SNHLY and CDR2 is FYNNEI. The CDR3 loop is CASSYHSQGAYGYTF. As DNA, the CDR3 is TGTGCCAGCAGTTACCACTCACAGGGGGCCTATGGCTACACCTTC.

This chain links TRBV3-1 with TRBJ2-5; 10 nucleotides align to TRBD2. This CDR3 comprises 18 residues. Germline assignment: CDR1 LGHDT and CDR2 YNNKEL (reference sequence). V shed 4 bases, J shed 2 bases, and the junction held 13 bases outside the gene matches. CDR3 residues: CASSPPGLAGVKQETQYF. In DNA form, the CDR3 reads TGTGCCAGCAGCCCCCCCGGGCTAGCGGGGGTGAAGCAAGAGACCCAGTACTTC.

This clonotype occurred a few times. This sequence joins TRBV11-1 and TRBJ2-7; no firm D call. Trimming cost V 3 bases and J 0 bases, with 12 bases left between them. Germline loops: CDR1 SGHAT, CDR2 FQDESV (reference sequence). This CDR3 contains 15 residues. As DNA, the CDR3 is TGTGCCAGCAGCTTTTCCGACAAGAGCTCCTACGAGCAGTACTTC. Protein sequence: CASSFSDKSSYEQYF.

This clonotype was seen only a few times. The CDR3 DNA reads as TGTGCCAGCAGTTACAGGATACTCTCTGGGGCCAACGTCCTGACTTTC. Its translation: CASSYRILSGANVLTF. The V call is TRBV6-2 or TRBV6-3, the J call TRBJ2-6; D is unclear. The CDR3 is made up of 16 amino acids. The germline CDR1 and CDR2 sequences are MNHEY and SVGEGT. V lost 2 bases and J 0 bases, leaving 8 bases between the germline ends.

The chain is built from TRBV5-1 and TRBJ1-5; 7 bases map to TRBD1. This CDR3 is 15 amino acids long. V dropped 2 bases and J dropped 2; count of bases not matched to a gene: 4. The germline CDR1 and CDR2 sequences are SGHRS and YFSETQ. CDR3 sequence reads: CASSLIGGGNQPQHF. The CDR3 DNA is TGCGCCAGCAGCTTAATAGGGGGCGGCAATCAGCCCCAGCATTTT.

The chain is built from TRBV20-1 and TRBJ2-7, with 12 bases that match TRBD2. V dropped 2 bases and J dropped 5; count of bases not matched to a gene: 7. The germline V gene encodes CDR1 DFQATT and CDR2 SNEGSKA (reference sequence). CDR3 length: 15 amino acids. The CDR3 nucleotides are TGCAGTGCTAGATCGGAGACTAGCGGGAGCCACGAGCAGTACTTC. Translated, it gives CSARSETSGSHEQYF.